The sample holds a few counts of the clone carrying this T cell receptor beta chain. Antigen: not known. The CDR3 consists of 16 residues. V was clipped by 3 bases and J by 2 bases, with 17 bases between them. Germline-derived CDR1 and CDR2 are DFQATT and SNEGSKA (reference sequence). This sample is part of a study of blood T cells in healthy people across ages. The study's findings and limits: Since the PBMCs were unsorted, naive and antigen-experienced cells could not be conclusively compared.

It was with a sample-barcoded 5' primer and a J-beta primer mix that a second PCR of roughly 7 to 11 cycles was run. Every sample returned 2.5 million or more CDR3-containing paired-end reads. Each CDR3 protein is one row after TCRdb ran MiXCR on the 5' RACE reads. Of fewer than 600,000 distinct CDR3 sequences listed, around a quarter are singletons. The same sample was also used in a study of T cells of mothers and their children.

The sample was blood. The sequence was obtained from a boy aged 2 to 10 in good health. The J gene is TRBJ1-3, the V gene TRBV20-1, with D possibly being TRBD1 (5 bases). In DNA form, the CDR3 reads TGCAGTGCTAGGACCAATACAGGTCTCGCTGGAAACACCATATATTTT. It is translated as CSARTNTGLAGNTIYF.